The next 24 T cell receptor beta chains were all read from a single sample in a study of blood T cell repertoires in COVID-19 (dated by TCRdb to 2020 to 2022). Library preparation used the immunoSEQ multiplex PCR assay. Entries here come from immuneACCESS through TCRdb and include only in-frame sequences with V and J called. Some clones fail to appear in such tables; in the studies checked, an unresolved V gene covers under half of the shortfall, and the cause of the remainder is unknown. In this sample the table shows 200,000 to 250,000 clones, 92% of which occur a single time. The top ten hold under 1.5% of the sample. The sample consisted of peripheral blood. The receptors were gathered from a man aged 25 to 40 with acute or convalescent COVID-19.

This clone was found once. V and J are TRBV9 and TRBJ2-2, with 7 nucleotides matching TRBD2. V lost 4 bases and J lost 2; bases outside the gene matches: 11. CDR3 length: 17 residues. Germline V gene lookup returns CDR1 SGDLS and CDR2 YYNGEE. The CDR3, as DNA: TGTGCCAGCAGCACCACCCCCGAGCGGGGCAACACCGGGGAGCTGTTTTTT. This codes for CASSTTPERGNTGELFF.

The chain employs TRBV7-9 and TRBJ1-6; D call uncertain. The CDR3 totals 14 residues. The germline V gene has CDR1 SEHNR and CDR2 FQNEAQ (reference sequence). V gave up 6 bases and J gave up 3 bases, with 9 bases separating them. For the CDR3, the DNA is TGTGCCAGCAGGCGGGAGATCTATAATTCACCCCTCCACTTT. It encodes CASRREIYNSPLHF.

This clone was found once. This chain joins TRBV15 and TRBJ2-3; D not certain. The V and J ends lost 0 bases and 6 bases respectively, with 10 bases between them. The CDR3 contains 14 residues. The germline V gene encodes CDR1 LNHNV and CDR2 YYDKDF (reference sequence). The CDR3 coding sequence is TGTGCCACCAGCAGAGATATCTCCCCGGATACGCAGTATTTT. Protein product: CATSRDISPDTQYF.

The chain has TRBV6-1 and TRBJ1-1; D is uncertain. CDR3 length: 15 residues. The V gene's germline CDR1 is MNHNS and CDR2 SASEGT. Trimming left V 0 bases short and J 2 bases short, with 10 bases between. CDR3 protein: CASSEAQQLNTEAFF. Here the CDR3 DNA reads TGTGCCAGCAGTGAAGCCCAACAGTTAAACACTGAAGCTTTCTTT.

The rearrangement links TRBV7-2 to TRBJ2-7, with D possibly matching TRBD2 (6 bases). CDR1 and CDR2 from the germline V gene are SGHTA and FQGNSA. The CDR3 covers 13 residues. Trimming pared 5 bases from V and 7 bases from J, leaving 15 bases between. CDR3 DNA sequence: TGTGCCAGCAGCCCCGTGGCCGGAGGGGAGCAGTACTTC. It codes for CASSPVAGGEQYF.

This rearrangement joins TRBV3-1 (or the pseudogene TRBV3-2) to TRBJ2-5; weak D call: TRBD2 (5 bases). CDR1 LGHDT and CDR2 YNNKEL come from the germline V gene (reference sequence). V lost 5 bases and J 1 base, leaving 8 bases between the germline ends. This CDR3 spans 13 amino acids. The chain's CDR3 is CASSKGGQETQYF. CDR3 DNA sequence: TGTGCCAGCAGCAAAGGAGGCCAAGAGACCCAGTACTTC.

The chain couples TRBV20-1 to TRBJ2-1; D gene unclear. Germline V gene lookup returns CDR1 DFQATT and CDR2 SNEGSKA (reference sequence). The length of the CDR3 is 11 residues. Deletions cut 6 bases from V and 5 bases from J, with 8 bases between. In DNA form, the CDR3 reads TGCAGTGCGATCAGAAACAATGAGCAGTTCTTC. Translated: CSAIRNNEQFF.

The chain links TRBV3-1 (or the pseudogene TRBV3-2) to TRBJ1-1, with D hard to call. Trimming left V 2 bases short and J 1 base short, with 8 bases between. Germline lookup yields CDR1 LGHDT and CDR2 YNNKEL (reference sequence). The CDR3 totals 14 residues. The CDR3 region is CASSQLTGNTEAFF. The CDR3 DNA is TGTGCCAGCAGCCAACTGACTGGGAACACTGAAGCTTTCTTT.

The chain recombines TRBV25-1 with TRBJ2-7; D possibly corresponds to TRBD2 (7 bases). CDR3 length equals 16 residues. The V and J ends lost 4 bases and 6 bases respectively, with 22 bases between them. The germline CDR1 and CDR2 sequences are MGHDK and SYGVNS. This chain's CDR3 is CASSGGRGALGLEQYF. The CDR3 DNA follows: TGTGCCAGCAGTGGAGGTCGGGGGGCTCTGGGCCTCGAGCAGTACTTC.

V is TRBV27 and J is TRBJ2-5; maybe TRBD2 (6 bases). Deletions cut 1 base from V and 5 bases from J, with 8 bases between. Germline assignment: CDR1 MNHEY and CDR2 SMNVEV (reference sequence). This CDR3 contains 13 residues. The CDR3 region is CASSLFGGETQYF. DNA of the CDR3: TGTGCCAGCAGTTTATTTGGAGGGGAGACCCAGTACTTC.

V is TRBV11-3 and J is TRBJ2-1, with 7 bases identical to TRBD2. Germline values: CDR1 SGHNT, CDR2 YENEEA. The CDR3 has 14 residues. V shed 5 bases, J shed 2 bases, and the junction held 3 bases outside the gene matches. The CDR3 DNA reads TGTGCCAGCAGCCCTAGCGGTACCTACAATGAGCAGTTCTTC. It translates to CASSPSGTYNEQFF.

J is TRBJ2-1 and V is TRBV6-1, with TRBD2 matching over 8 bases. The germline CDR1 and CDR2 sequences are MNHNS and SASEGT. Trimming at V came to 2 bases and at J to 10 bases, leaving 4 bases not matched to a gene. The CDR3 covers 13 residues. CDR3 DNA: TGTGCCAGCAGTGAATATGGCGGGAGGGAGCAGTTCTTC. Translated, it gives CASSEYGGREQFF.

CDR3 DNA: TGTGCCAGCAGCTTATCTAGCGGAATGGCCGGGGAGCTGTTTTTT. Protein: CASSLSSGMAGELFF. The chain employs TRBV7-9 and TRBJ2-2, with 7 bases matching TRBD2. Germline CDR1 SEHNR, CDR2 FQNEAQ (reference sequence). V lost 2 bases, J lost 6 bases, and 6 bases stayed unmatched. The CDR3 is made up of 15 amino acids.

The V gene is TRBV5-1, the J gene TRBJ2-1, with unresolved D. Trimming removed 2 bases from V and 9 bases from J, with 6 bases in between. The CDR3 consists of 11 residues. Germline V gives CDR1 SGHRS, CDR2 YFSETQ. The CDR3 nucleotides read TGCGCCAGCAGCTTTTGGAGTGAGCAGTTCTTC. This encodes CASSFWSEQFF.

This chain's CDR3 is CASSQIAGGPFPYEQYF. The CDR3 nucleotides read TGCGCCAGCAGCCAAATAGCGGGAGGGCCCTTTCCATACGAGCAGTACTTC. J is TRBJ2-7 and V is TRBV4-1; 11 bases agree with TRBD2. This CDR3 comprises 17 residues. V shed 2 bases, J shed 4 bases, and the junction held 10 bases outside the gene matches. Germline V gene lookup returns CDR1 MGHRA and CDR2 YSYEKL.

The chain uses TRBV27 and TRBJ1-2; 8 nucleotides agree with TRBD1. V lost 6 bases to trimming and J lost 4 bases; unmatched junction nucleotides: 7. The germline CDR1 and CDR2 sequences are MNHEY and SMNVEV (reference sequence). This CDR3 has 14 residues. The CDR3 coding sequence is TGTGCCAGCAGCGAACAGGGGGGGGTCTATGGCTACACCTTC. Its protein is CASSEQGGVYGYTF.

The CDR3: CASSSSTDNSPLHF. As DNA, the CDR3 is TGTGCCAGCTCTAGCTCGACAGATAATTCACCCCTCCACTTT. The rearrangement links TRBV18 to TRBJ1-6; TRBD1 might be the D (5 bases). The V end was cut by 6 bases, the J end by 5 bases, with 11 bases between. The CDR3 has 14 residues. Germline V gene sequence: CDR1 KGHSH, CDR2 LQKENI.

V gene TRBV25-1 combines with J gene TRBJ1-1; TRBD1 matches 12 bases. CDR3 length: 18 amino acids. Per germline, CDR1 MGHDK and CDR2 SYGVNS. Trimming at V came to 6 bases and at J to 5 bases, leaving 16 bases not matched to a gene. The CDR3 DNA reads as TGTGCCAGCAGCCACTGGGGTGGGACAGGGGGCGCGGGGACTGAAGCTTTCTTT. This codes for CASSHWGGTGGAGTEAFF.

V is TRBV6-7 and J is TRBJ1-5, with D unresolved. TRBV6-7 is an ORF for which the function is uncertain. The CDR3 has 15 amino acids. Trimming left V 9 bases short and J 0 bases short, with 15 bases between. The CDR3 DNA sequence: TGTGCCAGGTTTCAGAATATGAATAGCAATCAGCCCCAGCATTTT. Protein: CARFQNMNSNQPQHF.

The CDR3 here is CATSDIGEGCWSNQPQHF. The CDR3 bases are TGTGCCACCAGTGATATCGGGGAGGGGTGTTGGAGCAATCAGCCCCAGCATTTT. The chain combines TRBV24-1 with TRBJ1-5, with D possibly matching TRBD1 (5 bases). Trimming took 3 bases from V and 1 from J, leaving 18 bases between them. This CDR3 spans 18 amino acids. Germline CDR1 KGHDR, CDR2 SFDVKD.

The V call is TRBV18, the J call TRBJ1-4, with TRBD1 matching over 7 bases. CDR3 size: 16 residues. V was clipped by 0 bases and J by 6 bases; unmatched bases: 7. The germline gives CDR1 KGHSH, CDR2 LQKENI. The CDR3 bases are TGTGCCAGCTCACCACCGCGGGGCAGGGGGGATGAAAAACTGTTTTTT. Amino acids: CASSPPRGRGDEKLFF. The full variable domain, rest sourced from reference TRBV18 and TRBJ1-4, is NAGVMQNPRHLVRRRGQEARLRCSPMKGHSHVYWYRQLPEEGLKFMVYLQKENIIDESGMPKERFSAEFPKEGPSILRIQQVVRGDSAAYFCASSPPRGRGDEKLFFGSGTQLSVL.

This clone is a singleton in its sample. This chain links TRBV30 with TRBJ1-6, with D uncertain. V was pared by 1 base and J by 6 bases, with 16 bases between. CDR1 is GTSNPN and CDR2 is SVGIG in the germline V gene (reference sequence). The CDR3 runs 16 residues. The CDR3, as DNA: TGTGCCTGGAGTGCCCTGAGACGGAGTGGTAATTCACCCCTCCACTTT. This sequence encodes CAWSALRRSGNSPLHF.

CDR3: CASSQQWKETQYF. In DNA, the CDR3 is TGTGCCAGCAGTCAACAGTGGAAAGAGACCCAGTACTTC. J is TRBJ2-5 and V is TRBV12-3 or TRBV12-4; D remains ambiguous. Deletions cut 5 bases from V and 3 bases from J, with 10 bases between. The CDR3 is 13 residues long.

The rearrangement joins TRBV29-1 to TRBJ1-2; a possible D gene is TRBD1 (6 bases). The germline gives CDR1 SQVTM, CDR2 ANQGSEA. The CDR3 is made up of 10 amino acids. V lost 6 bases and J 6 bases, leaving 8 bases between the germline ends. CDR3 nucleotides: TGCAGCGTACAGGGTGATGGCTACACCTTC. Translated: CSVQGDGYTF.